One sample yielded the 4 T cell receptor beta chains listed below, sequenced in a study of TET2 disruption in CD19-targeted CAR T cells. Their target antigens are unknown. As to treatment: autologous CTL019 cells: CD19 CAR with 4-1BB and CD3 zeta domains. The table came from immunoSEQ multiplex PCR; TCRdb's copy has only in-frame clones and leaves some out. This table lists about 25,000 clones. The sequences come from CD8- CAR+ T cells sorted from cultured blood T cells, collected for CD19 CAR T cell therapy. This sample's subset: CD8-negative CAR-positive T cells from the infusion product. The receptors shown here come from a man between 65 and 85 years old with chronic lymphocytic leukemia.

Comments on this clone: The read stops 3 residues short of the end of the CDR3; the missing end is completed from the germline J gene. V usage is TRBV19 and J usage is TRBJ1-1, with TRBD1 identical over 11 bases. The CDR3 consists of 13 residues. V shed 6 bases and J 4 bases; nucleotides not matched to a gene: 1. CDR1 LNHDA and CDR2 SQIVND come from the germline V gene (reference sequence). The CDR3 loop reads CASRDRGPTEAFF. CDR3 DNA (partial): TGTGCCAGTAGGGACAGGGGGCCCACTGAA.

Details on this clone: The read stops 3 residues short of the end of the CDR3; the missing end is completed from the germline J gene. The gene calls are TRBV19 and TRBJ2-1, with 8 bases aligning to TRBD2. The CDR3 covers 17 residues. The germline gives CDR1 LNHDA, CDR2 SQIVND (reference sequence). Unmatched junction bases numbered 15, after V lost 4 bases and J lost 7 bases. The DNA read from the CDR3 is TGTGCCAGTAGTAGAATAGGTGGGGCTAGCGGGTTAAATGAG. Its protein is CASSRIGGASGLNE. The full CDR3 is CASSRIGGASGLNEQFF.

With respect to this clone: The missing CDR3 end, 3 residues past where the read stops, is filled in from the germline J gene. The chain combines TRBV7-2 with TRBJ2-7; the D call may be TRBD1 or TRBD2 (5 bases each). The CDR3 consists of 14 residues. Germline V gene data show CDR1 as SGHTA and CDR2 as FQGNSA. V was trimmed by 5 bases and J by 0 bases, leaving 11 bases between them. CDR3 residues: CASSRSGSSYEQYF. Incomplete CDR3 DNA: TGTGCCAGCAGCCGGTCAGGGAGCTCCTACGAG.

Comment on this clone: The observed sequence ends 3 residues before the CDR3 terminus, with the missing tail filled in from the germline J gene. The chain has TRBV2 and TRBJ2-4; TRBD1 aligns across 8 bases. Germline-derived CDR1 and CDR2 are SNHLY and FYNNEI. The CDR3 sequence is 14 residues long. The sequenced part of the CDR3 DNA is TGTGCCACCAACTTTCAGGGGGCCCGAGAGACT. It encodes CATNFQGARET. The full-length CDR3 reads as CATNFQGARETQYF.